This T cell receptor (beta chain) originates from a study of blood T cell repertoires in COVID-19. Study context: Collection of acute and convalescent COVID-19 samples took place in the United States, Italy and Spain. Sources were T cells, B-cell-depleted T cells, or PBMCs; the material itself was cDNA or gDNA.

A note on this clone: Relative to the germline gene, one junction end is altered; a read error may explain this.

The authors' processing: Amplification of reference gene primers provided the estimated nucleated cell counts. TCRdb's copy holds only in-frame clones and misses some; the assay was immunoSEQ multiplex PCR. Clone size and the V and J calls come from that table; the DNA yielded D and trimming. This table holds about 100,000 clones, less than 85% found once. This CDR3 region has 15 residues. Germline V gene lookup returns CDR1 SGHRS and CDR2 YFSETQ. Sequences were obtained from peripheral blood. V and J are TRBV5-1 and TRBJ2-1, with 7 bases fitting TRBD2. The sequence was collected from a woman at least 80 years old with active or convalescent COVID-19. CDR3 amino acids: CASSLAPSGSNEQFF. The CDR3 DNA follows: TGTGCCAGCAGCTTGGCCCCTAGCGGTTCCAATGAGCAGTTCTTC.